The 18 T cell receptor beta chains below come from one sample, sequenced in a study of blood T cells in healthy people across ages. A second PCR, run for roughly 7 to 11 cycles, used a sample-barcoded 5' primer plus a J-beta primer mix. In TCRdb, the 5' RACE reads were re-called with MiXCR into one record per CDR3 protein. The table includes 600,000 or so distinct CDR3 sequences, under 30% detected once. Sequences were obtained from blood. The source of these receptors is a woman older than 75 in good health.

CDR3 in amino acids: CASSRNVGEKLFF. CDR3 nucleotide sequence: TGTGCCAGCAGTAGGAATGTGGGGGAAAAACTGTTTTTT. The chain is built from TRBV5-4 and TRBJ1-4; no clear D. This CDR3 region has 13 residues. Germline-derived CDR1 and CDR2 are SGHNT and YYREEE (reference sequence). With 5 bases removed from V and 8 bases from J, the gap between germline ends came to 13 bases.

Turning to this clonotype: A much larger clone sits a single nucleotide away, making a read error possible. This chain links TRBV7-2 with TRBJ2-7; D tentatively fits TRBD1 or TRBD2 (5 bases each). There are 14 residues in the CDR3. The germline V gene encodes CDR1 SGHTA and CDR2 FQGNSA. The CDR3 DNA follows: TGTCCCAGCAGCTTAGAAGTGGGACCCTACGAGCAGTACTTC. This codes for CPSSLEVGPYEQYF. The variable domain in full, completed from reference TRBV7-2 and TRBJ2-7, reads GAGVSQSPSNKVTEKGKDVELRCDPISGHTALYWYRQSLGQGLEFLIYFQGNSAPDKSGLPSDRFSAERTGGSVSTLTIQRTQQEDSAVYLCPSSLEVGPYEQYFGPGTRLTVT.

There are many counts of this clonotype. This chain uses TRBV29-1 with TRBJ1-4, with a tentative D call TRBD1 (6 bases). This CDR3 is built from 13 residues. Trimming shortened V by 4 bases and J by 10 bases, and 16 bases separated the two germline ends. CDR1 and CDR2 (germline): SQVTM, ANQGSEA. The CDR3, as DNA: TGCAGCGTTGTAGAACAGGGAGGAGGAAAACTGTTTTTT. Its protein is CSVVEQGGGKLFF.

This clonotype occurred many times. The V gene is TRBV20-1, the J gene TRBJ1-2, with 7 bases identical to TRBD1. Germline V gene data show CDR1 as DFQATT and CDR2 as SNEGSKA (reference sequence). The CDR3 has 12 amino acids. V gave up 4 bases and J gave up 4 bases; unmatched junction bases: 3. The CDR3 DNA reads as TGCAGTGCTACCGACAGGGCCTATGGCTACACCTTC. It is translated as CSATDRAYGYTF.

This clonotype came up many times. The chain combines TRBV6-6 with TRBJ2-6; 7 bases are shared with TRBD2. J was trimmed by 2 bases and V by 4 bases; bases with no gene match: 8. This CDR3 is 17 amino acids long. Germline CDR1 and CDR2: MNHNY and SVGAGI (reference sequence). The CDR3 region has the DNA TGTGCCAGCAGTTCAACGCCAGGGAGGGCTGGGGCCAACGTCCTGACTTTC. It specifies CASSSTPGRAGANVLTF.

This clonotype was seen ten or more times. CDR3 loop: CAIAQVLNQPQHF. CDR3 in DNA: TGTGCCATAGCACAGGTGTTAAATCAGCCCCAGCATTTT. The chain uses TRBV10-3 and TRBJ1-5, with D maybe TRBD1 (5 bases). Trimming left V 9 bases short and J 4 bases short, with 13 bases between. Per germline, CDR1 ENHRY and CDR2 SYGVKD. The CDR3 spans 13 residues.

The rearrangement links TRBV29-1 to TRBJ1-1; the match to TRBD1 covers 9 bases. V lost 2 bases and J lost 7; bases outside the gene matches: 5. There are 13 residues in the CDR3. Germline CDR1 is SQVTM and CDR2 is ANQGSEA. CDR3 amino acids: CSVELQGAGEAFF. CDR3 DNA sequence: TGCAGCGTTGAATTACAGGGGGCTGGTGAAGCTTTCTTT.

The V gene is TRBV7-8, the J gene TRBJ2-5; TRBD1 matches 10 bases. CDR1 is SGHVS and CDR2 is FQNEAQ in the germline V gene. The CDR3 runs to 13 residues. V lost 7 bases to trimming and J lost 4 bases; unmatched junction nucleotides: 3. In DNA form, the CDR3 reads TGTGCCAGCATGACAGGGGGCGGAGAGACCCAGTACTTC. This sequence encodes CASMTGGGETQYF.

This clonotype showed up many times. The rearrangement uses TRBV13 and TRBJ2-1; 10 positions match TRBD2. The germline gives CDR1 PRHDT, CDR2 FYEKMQ (reference sequence). With 3 bases clipped from V and 10 bases from J, the junction kept 9 bases outside the gene matches. The CDR3 runs 15 residues. In DNA form, the CDR3 reads TGTGCCAGCAGCTTCTATAGCGGGGGGCACACGGAGCAGTTCTTC. Its translation is CASSFYSGGHTEQFF.

This clonotype was seen repeatedly, ten times or more. The genes are TRBV12-3 or TRBV12-4 and TRBJ2-3; D might be TRBD2 (6 bases). This CDR3 region has 12 residues. Trimming shortened V by 3 bases and J by 10 bases, and 11 bases separated the two germline ends. The CDR3 DNA sequence: TGTGCCAGCAGTTTTGGGAGGCGCGCGCAGTATTTT. This encodes CASSFGRRAQYF.

This clonotype was picked up many times. The rearrangement joins TRBV7-8 to TRBJ2-5, with D perhaps matching TRBD2 (5 bases). CDR3 length: 17 amino acids. Trimming removed 1 base at V and 4 bases at J, with 19 bases between. CDR1 and CDR2 (germline): SGHVS, FQNEAQ. CDR3 in amino acids: CASSLDFSASYRETQYF. The DNA of the CDR3 is TGTGCCAGCAGCTTAGATTTTAGCGCTAGTTATAGAGAGACCCAGTACTTC.

This chain connects TRBV30 to TRBJ1-2, with 7 bases lining up with TRBD1. CDR3 length equals 14 residues. Germline V gene lookup returns CDR1 GTSNPN and CDR2 SVGIG (reference sequence). V gave up 4 bases and J gave up 8 bases; unmatched junction bases: 13. The CDR3 loop is CAWTLQTGDTGYTF. The DNA of the CDR3 is TGTGCCTGGACCTTACAAACAGGGGATACGGGCTACACCTTC. The full variable domain, rest sourced from reference TRBV30 and TRBJ1-2, is SQTIHQWPATLVQPVGSPLSLECTVEGTSNPNLYWYRQAAGRGLQLLFYSVGIGQISSEVPQNLSASRPQDRQFILSSKKLLLSDSGFYLCAWTLQTGDTGYTFGSGTRLTVV.

In this sample, this clonotype turned up many times. The V call is TRBV5-1, the J call TRBJ1-2; D is unresolved. CDR1 and CDR2 (germline): SGHRS, YFSETQ. CDR3 length equals 15 residues. Trimming removed 0 bases from V and 2 bases from J, with 11 bases in between. For the CDR3, the DNA is TGCGCCAGCAGCTTGGAGCGGGGTAGGAACTATGGCTACACCTTC. It codes for CASSLERGRNYGYTF.

For the CDR3, the DNA is TGTGCCAGCAGTTACTCGAACGTCCCGCGCGTCCTGACTTTC. The encoded protein is CASSYSNVPRVLTF. This chain connects TRBV6-5 to TRBJ2-6; D gene unclear. Germline V gene data show CDR1 as MNHEY and CDR2 as SVGAGI. The CDR3 extends over 14 amino acids. Trimming left V 0 bases short and J 12 bases short, with 12 bases between.

About this clonotype itself: A read error is possible here, since a much larger clone lies one base away. The gene calls are TRBV20-1 and TRBJ1-1; a possible D gene is TRBD1 (5 bases). Germline values: CDR1 DFQATT, CDR2 SNEGSKA (reference sequence). The CDR3 is 15 amino acids. CDR3: CSAGDEWGGNTEAFF. The DNA of the CDR3 is TGCAGTGCTGGAGATGAGTGGGGCGGGAACACTGAAGCTTTCTTT.

This clonotype was counted many times. The chain is built from TRBV2 and TRBJ2-7; D may be TRBD1 (6 bases). Trimming took 6 bases from V and 2 from J, leaving 17 bases between them. The CDR3 is 15 amino acids. Germline CDR1 is SNHLY and CDR2 is FYNNEI. CDR3 region: CASRVLGTRAYEQYF. Written as DNA, the CDR3 is TGTGCCAGCAGGGTACTTGGGACAAGGGCCTACGAGCAGTACTTC.

This clonotype was picked up many times. The rearrangement uses TRBV5-1 and TRBJ1-1; 8 bases map to TRBD1. With V trimmed by 4 bases and J by 4 bases, 9 bases remained unmatched. This CDR3 comprises 15 residues. The V gene's germline CDR1 is SGHRS and CDR2 YFSETQ. This CDR3 reads CASSPRTGPGTEAFF. The CDR3 DNA follows: TGCGCCAGCAGCCCCAGGACAGGGCCGGGCACTGAAGCTTTCTTT.

Many counts were recorded for this clonotype. The chain couples TRBV5-4 to TRBJ2-5; the match to TRBD2 covers 9 bases. The V gene end was trimmed by 3 bases and the J gene end by 2 bases; junction bases not matched to a gene: 11. The CDR3 loop spans 17 amino acids. The germline CDR1 and CDR2 sequences are SGHNT and YYREEE (reference sequence). The CDR3 DNA is TGTGCCAGCAGCTCAAGTAGCGGGGGCATCAGACAAGAGACCCAGTACTTC. Its protein is CASSSSSGGIRQETQYF.